Listed below are T cell receptor beta chains from one sample, sequenced in a study of control samples from healthy donors and cancer patients. The table came from immunoSEQ multiplex PCR; TCRdb's copy has only in-frame clones and leaves some out. The sample has 90,000 to 110,000 clones; around 89% are singletons. Sequencing was carried out using blood. The receptors here all came from a woman in her forties or fifties in good health. Each CDR3 is given with its conserved first and last residue. A D gene is named only where the DNA matches it firmly. Some rows mark clone size as missing; the rest say once, few, many or name a class of expanded clone.

D gene: TRBD1; clone size: -; V gene: TRBV5-5; J gene: TRBJ1-5; CDR3 protein: CASSLEGAVPSQHF; CDR3 DNA: TGTGCCAGCAGCTTGGAGGGGGCGGTCCCGTCCCAGCATTTT
D gene: -; clone size: -; V gene: TRBV6-2/TRBV6-3; J gene: TRBJ2-6; CDR3 protein: CASSTRLKRGSSGANVLTF; CDR3 DNA: TGTGCCAGCAGTACGCGACTGAAACGTGGTAGCTCTGGGGCCAACGTCCTGACTTTC
D gene: -; clone size: -; V gene: TRBV3-1/TRBV3-2; J gene: TRBJ2-2; CDR3 protein: CASSQEFSRTLKPGELFF; CDR3 DNA: TGTGCCAGCAGCCAAGAGTTTTCCAGGACTCTCAAGCCCGGGGAGCTGTTTTTT
D gene: -; clone size: -; V gene: TRBV6-5; J gene: TRBJ1-6; CDR3 protein: CASRDRMGSPLHF; CDR3 DNA: TGTGCCAGCAGAGACAGGATGGGGTCACCCCTCCACTTT
D gene: -; clone size: once; V gene: TRBV7-3; J gene: TRBJ2-1; CDR3 protein: CASSLNTGEFNEQFF; CDR3 DNA: TGTGCCAGCAGCTTAAATACAGGAGAGTTCAATGAGCAGTTCTTC
D gene: -; clone size: -; V gene: TRBV7-2; J gene: TRBJ1-2; CDR3 protein: CASSLVGGFNYGYTF; CDR3 DNA: TGTGCCAGCAGCTTAGTTGGAGGATTCAACTATGGCTACACCTTC
D gene: TRBD1; clone size: once; V gene: TRBV11-3; J gene: TRBJ1-3; CDR3 protein: CASSTGQGSANTIYF; CDR3 DNA: TGTGCCAGCAGCACGGGACAGGGGAGCGCGAACACCATATATTTT
D gene: TRBD1; clone size: once; V gene: TRBV27; J gene: TRBJ2-1; CDR3 protein: CASNPTSPDRVGHEQFF; CDR3 DNA: TGTGCCAGCAATCCTACTTCCCCGGACAGGGTAGGGCATGAGCAGTTCTTC
D gene: -; clone size: -; V gene: TRBV6-5; J gene: TRBJ2-1; CDR3 protein: CAHRVSQGNEQFF; CDR3 DNA: TGTGCTCACAGGGTATCCCAGGGCAATGAGCAGTTCTTC
D gene: -; clone size: once; V gene: TRBV18; J gene: TRBJ1-2; CDR3 protein: CASTRGENYGYTF; CDR3 DNA: TGTGCCAGCACGCGGGGGGAAAACTATGGCTACACCTTC
D gene: -; clone size: -; V gene: TRBV6-2/TRBV6-3; J gene: TRBJ2-3; CDR3 protein: CASSYPPPSTDTQYF; CDR3 DNA: TGTGCCAGCAGTTATCCACCCCCTAGCACAGATACGCAGTATTTT
D gene: TRBD2; clone size: -; V gene: TRBV7-2; J gene: TRBJ2-1; CDR3 protein: CASSLSGRGYNEQFF; CDR3 DNA: TGTGCCAGCAGCTTAAGCGGGAGAGGATACAATGAGCAGTTCTTC
D gene: TRBD1; clone size: -; V gene: TRBV10-3; J gene: TRBJ1-1; CDR3 protein: CAIRRTGANTEAFF; CDR3 DNA: TGTGCCATCAGGAGGACAGGGGCGAACACTGAAGCTTTCTTT
D gene: -; clone size: -; V gene: TRBV19; J gene: TRBJ1-1; CDR3 protein: CASSSPPLRPGGAFF; CDR3 DNA: TGTGCCAGTAGTTCACCACCGCTGAGGCCGGGCGGAGCTTTCTTT
D gene: TRBD2; clone size: -; V gene: TRBV5-6; J gene: TRBJ2-5; CDR3 protein: CASSLLAGGQETQYF; CDR3 DNA: TGTGCCAGCAGCTTGTTAGCGGGGGGACAAGAGACCCAGTACTTC
D gene: -; clone size: -; V gene: TRBV6-4; J gene: TRBJ2-3; CDR3 protein: CASSGEHTDTQYF; CDR3 DNA: TGTGCCAGCAGTGGGGAACACACAGATACGCAGTATTTT
D gene: -; clone size: -; V gene: TRBV6-5; J gene: TRBJ1-6; CDR3 protein: CASSLGAPLHF; CDR3 DNA: TGTGCCAGCAGCCTAGGTGCACCCCTCCACTTT